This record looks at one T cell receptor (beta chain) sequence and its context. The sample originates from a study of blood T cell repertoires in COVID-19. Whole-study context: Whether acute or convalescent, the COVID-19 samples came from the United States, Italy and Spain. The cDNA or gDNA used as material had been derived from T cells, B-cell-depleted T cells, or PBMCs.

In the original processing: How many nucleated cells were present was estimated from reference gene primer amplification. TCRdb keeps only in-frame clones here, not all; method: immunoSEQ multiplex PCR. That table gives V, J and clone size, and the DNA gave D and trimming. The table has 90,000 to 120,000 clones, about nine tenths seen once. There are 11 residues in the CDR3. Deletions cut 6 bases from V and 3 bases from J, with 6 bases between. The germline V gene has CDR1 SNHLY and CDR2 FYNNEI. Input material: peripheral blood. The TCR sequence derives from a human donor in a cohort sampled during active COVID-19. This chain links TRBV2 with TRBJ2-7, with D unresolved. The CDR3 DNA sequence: TGTGCCAGCAGCGCGGACTACGAGCAGTACTTC. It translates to CASSADYEQYF.